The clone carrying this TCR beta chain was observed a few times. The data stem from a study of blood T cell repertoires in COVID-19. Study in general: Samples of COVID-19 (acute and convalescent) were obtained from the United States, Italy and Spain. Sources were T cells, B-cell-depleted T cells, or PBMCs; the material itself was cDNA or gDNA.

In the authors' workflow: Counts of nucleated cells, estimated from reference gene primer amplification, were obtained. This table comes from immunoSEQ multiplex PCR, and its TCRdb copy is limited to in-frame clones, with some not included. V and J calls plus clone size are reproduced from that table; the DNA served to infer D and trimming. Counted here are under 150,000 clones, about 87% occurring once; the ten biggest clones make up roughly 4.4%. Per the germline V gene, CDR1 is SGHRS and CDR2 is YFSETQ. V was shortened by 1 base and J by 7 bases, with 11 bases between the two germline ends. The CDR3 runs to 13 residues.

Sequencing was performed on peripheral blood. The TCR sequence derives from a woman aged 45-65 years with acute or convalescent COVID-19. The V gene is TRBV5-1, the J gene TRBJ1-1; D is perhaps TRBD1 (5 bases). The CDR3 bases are TGCGCCAGCAGCTTGCAGACAGACGGTGAAGCTTTCTTT. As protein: CASSLQTDGEAFF.